Presented here are 14 T cell receptor beta chains from one specimen sequenced in a study of identical twins. TCRdb analysed the 5' RACE reads with MiXCR anew, one entry per CDR3 protein. Of around 960,000 distinct CDR3 sequences in the sample, approximately 13% are singletons; the top ten hold roughly 1.5%. These data also featured in a second study, about yellow fever vaccine responses in identical twins.

The sequenced sample was PBMCs. Source of these receptors: a woman in her late teens or twenties in good health.

This clonotype was seen more than once but under ten times. The genes are TRBV6-2 or TRBV6-3 and TRBJ2-5; 7 nucleotides align to TRBD2. Trimming removed 3 bases from V and 3 bases from J; junction bases left unmatched: 10. CDR1 is MNHEY, CDR2 SVGEGT, per germline. This CDR3 has 16 amino acids. CDR3 DNA sequence: TGTGCCAGCAGTTATTTTTCGGGGGGAGTTGAAGAGACCCAGTACTTC. This encodes CASSYFSGGVEETQYF.

This clonotype was counted between two and nine times. This chain joins TRBV7-6 and TRBJ2-1, with TRBD1 matching 8 bases. The CDR3 sequence is 17 residues long. Germline trimming cut 5 bases from V and 7 bases from J; bases unmatched to any gene: 16. Per the germline V gene, CDR1 is SGHVS and CDR2 is FNYEAQ. CDR3 bases: TGTGCCAGCAGCCAAGGGGCAGGGGGCCTATTCCTTAATGAGCAGTTCTTC. Translated: CASSQGAGGLFLNEQFF.

There are a few counts of this clonotype. The chain uses TRBV5-1 and TRBJ2-6; 7 nucleotides match TRBD1. V was clipped by 4 bases and J by 2 bases; unmatched bases: 9. This CDR3 has 17 residues. The germline gives CDR1 SGHRS, CDR2 YFSETQ. As DNA, the CDR3 is TGCGCCAGCAGCGCCGGGACAGTAACGCCTGGGGCCAACGTCCTGACTTTC. Translation: CASSAGTVTPGANVLTF.

This clonotype was counted a few times. The V call is TRBV12-3 or TRBV12-4, the J call TRBJ2-2; 8 bases align to TRBD1. Trimming took 2 bases from V and 4 from J; bases not matched to a gene: 3. The CDR3 loop spans 15 amino acids. CDR3 protein: CASSLRTGSTGELFF. As DNA, the CDR3 is TGTGCCAGCAGTTTAAGGACAGGGTCCACCGGGGAGCTGTTTTTT.

This clonotype has at least ten counts. The rearrangement joins TRBV11-2 to TRBJ1-1; D possibly corresponds to TRBD1 (5 bases). Germline CDR1 reads SGHAT; CDR2 reads FQNNGV. The CDR3 extends over 15 amino acids. Trimming took 0 bases from V and 1 from J, leaving 9 bases between them. DNA for the CDR3: TGTGCCAGCAGCTTAGATGGCGGGACGAACACTGAAGCTTTCTTT. Amino acid sequence: CASSLDGGTNTEAFF.

This clonotype appeared many times. The gene calls are TRBV5-1 and TRBJ2-2, with TRBD2 matching 7 bases. V shed 6 bases, J shed 4 bases, and the junction held 15 bases outside the gene matches. The CDR3 is 17 amino acids. Germline V gene data show CDR1 as SGHRS and CDR2 as YFSETQ. The CDR3 here is CASTVGGGSGRTGELFF. The CDR3 DNA is TGCGCCAGCACCGTCGGCGGCGGGAGTGGTCGCACCGGGGAGCTGTTTTTT.

This clonotype showed up just a few times. This chain links TRBV24-1 with TRBJ1-4; D is uncertain. Germline V CDR1 and CDR2: KGHDR, SFDVKD. V lost 9 bases, J lost 0 bases, and 28 bases lay in between. This CDR3 has 20 residues. In DNA form, the CDR3 reads TGTGCCACCCCCCTTGCTGCGGTGCCCGTCCTTGTTGCAACTAATGAAAAACTGTTTTTT. Translation gives CATPLAAVPVLVATNEKLFF.

This chain links TRBV4-2 with TRBJ1-5, with a possible D match to TRBD1 (5 bases). Trimming pared 4 bases from V and 2 bases from J, leaving 15 bases between. CDR1 is LGHNA, CDR2 YNFKEQ, per germline. This CDR3 region has 16 residues. The CDR3 loop is CASSRGGVGGNQPQHF. As DNA, the CDR3 is TGTGCCAGCAGCCGTGGGGGGGTTGGGGGCAATCAGCCCCAGCATTTT.

The sample holds a few counts of this clonotype. The rearrangement links TRBV20-1 to TRBJ2-4; 11 bases map to TRBD2. CDR3 length: 16 amino acids. The V segment lost 4 bases and the J segment 3 bases; nucleotides outside the gene matches: 8. From germline, CDR1 is DFQATT and CDR2 SNEGSKA (reference sequence). CDR3 bases: TGCAGTGCTACCAGGGGGCTAGCGGGGGGCAAAAACATTCAGTACTTC. This codes for CSATRGLAGGKNIQYF.

The chain uses TRBV2 and TRBJ1-5; tentative D call: TRBD1 (5 bases). The CDR3 covers 19 residues. Germline V gene lookup returns CDR1 SNHLY and CDR2 FYNNEI. CDR3: CTFCLALRGAQYSNQPQHF. CDR3 bases: TGTACCTTCTGTTTAGCGCTAAGAGGGGCGCAGTATAGCAATCAGCCCCAGCATTTT.

The chain combines TRBV11-3 with TRBJ2-1, with a weak D call TRBD2 (6 bases). Germline CDR1 reads SGHNT; CDR2 reads YENEEA. The V gene lost 5 bases and the J gene lost 1 base, with 12 bases spanning the gap. There are 15 residues in the CDR3. CDR3 residues: CASSAGPQSYNEQFF. CDR3 nucleotide sequence: TGTGCCAGCAGCGCGGGACCACAATCCTACAATGAGCAGTTCTTC.

The chain joins TRBV5-6 to TRBJ2-1; TRBD2 matches at 7 bases. Germline V CDR1 and CDR2: SGHDT, YYEEEE. J gave up 0 bases and V 0 bases, and 6 bases lay outside the gene matches. The CDR3 covers 17 residues. The CDR3 nucleotides are TGTGCCAGCAGCTTGGAGCTAGCGGTGAGCTCCTACAATGAGCAGTTCTTC. Its translation is CASSLELAVSSYNEQFF.

As regards this clonotype: The CDR3 carries no conserved terminal phenylalanine or tryptophan, so it likely arises from a read error. The chain links TRBV7-9 to TRBJ2-7; D unclear. Trimming stripped 3 bases from V and 7 bases from J, with 10 bases between. CDR1 is SEHNR, CDR2 FQNEAQ, per germline (reference sequence). The CDR3 sequence is 12 residues long. The CDR3 DNA follows: TGTGCCAGCAGCTTTGTGGGTTGGGAGCAGTACTCC. It yields the protein CASSFVGWEQYS.

This clonotype was seen many times. The chain couples TRBV3-1 to TRBJ2-4; D remains unclear. The CDR3 consists of 14 residues. Looked up from germline, CDR1 is LGHDT and CDR2 is YNNKEL (reference sequence). Trimming took 1 base from V and 0 from J, leaving 4 bases between them. CDR3 DNA: TGTGCCAGCAGCCAAGGCCCAGCCAAAAACATTCAGTACTTC. Translating it yields CASSQGPAKNIQYF. The complete variable domain, with remaining parts taken from reference TRBV3-1 and TRBJ2-4, reads DTAVSQTPKYLVTQMGNDKSIKCEQNLGHDTMYWYKQDSKKFLKIMFSYNNKELIINETVPNRFSPKSPDKAHLNLHINSLELGDSAVYFCASSQGPAKNIQYFGAGTRLSVL.